The 14 T cell receptor beta chains presented below share a single source sample, sequenced in a study of OX40 agonist ivuxolimab in advanced cancers. Sequenced by immunoSEQ multiplex PCR; TCRdb stores in-frame clones only, minus some. The sample consists of 50,000 to 75,000 clones, 87% of them appearing once. The input for sequencing was CD4+ or CD8+ T cells sorted from blood, taken in a trial of the OX40 agonist ivuxolimab. The receptors stem from an adult with an advanced solid tumor such as melanoma, head and neck, liver or kidney cancer.

This clone was seen only a few times. The J gene is TRBJ2-1, the V gene TRBV9; maybe TRBD1 (5 bases). CDR1 is SGDLS, CDR2 YYNGEE, per germline. The CDR3 totals 15 residues. The germline V and J ends were trimmed by 0 bases and 8 bases, with 15 bases remaining between them. Here the CDR3 reads CASSVDVLRAHEQFF. Here the CDR3 DNA reads TGTGCCAGCAGCGTAGACGTCCTCAGGGCCCATGAGCAGTTCTTC.

This clone was seen just once. The chain has TRBV7-9 and TRBJ1-1; TRBD1 matches 7 bases. V shed 4 bases, J shed 2 bases, and the junction held 10 bases outside the gene matches. CDR3 length: 16 residues. Germline V CDR1 and CDR2: SEHNR, FQNEAQ (reference sequence). In DNA, the CDR3 is TGTGCCAGCAGCTCAAACCCCGGGACAGACAACACTGAAGCTTTCTTT. Translation: CASSSNPGTDNTEAFF.

The V and J genes are TRBV15 and TRBJ1-1, with D possibly TRBD1 on 6 matching bases. From germline, CDR1 is LNHNV and CDR2 YYDKDF (reference sequence). The CDR3 spans 15 residues. The V and J ends lost 0 bases and 6 bases respectively, with 14 bases between them. CDR3: CATSREGGVISEAFF. Here the CDR3 DNA reads TGTGCCACCAGCAGAGAAGGGGGGGTGATTTCTGAAGCTTTCTTT.

The V gene is TRBV28, the J gene TRBJ2-5; tentatively, D is TRBD2 (5 bases). This CDR3 region has 13 residues. Germline CDR1 and CDR2: MDHEN and SYDVKM. V was trimmed by 7 bases and J by 5 bases, leaving 14 bases between them. The CDR3 DNA reads TGTGCCAGCACCCTCACTAGTAGGGAGACCCAGTACTTC. It specifies CASTLTSRETQYF. The full variable domain, in which reference TRBV28 and TRBJ2-5 provide the parts outside the CDR3, is DVKVTQSSRYLVKRTGEKVFLECVQDMDHENMFWYRQDPGLGLRLIYFSYDVKMKEKGDIPEGYSVSREKKERFSLILESASTNQTSMYLCASTLTSRETQYFGPGTRLLVL.

V is TRBV7-6 and J is TRBJ2-3; D unclear. CDR1 is SGHVS, CDR2 FNYEAQ, per germline. Trimming stripped 5 bases from V and 0 bases from J, with 21 bases between. This CDR3 spans 18 amino acids. The CDR3 spells CASSVRALFKGSTDTQYF. The CDR3 DNA sequence: TGTGCCAGCAGCGTCCGGGCTCTCTTTAAAGGCAGCACAGATACGCAGTATTTT.

This rearrangement joins TRBV6-5 to TRBJ2-1; 7 nucleotides align to TRBD2. The V gene's germline CDR1 is MNHEY and CDR2 SVGAGI. V trimming: 5 bases; J trimming: 2 bases; junction bases outside the gene matches: 6. The CDR3 totals 15 residues. The CDR3 DNA sequence: TGTGCCAGCAGTCGGGACTACCAGGCCTACAATGAGCAGTTCTTC. Translated: CASSRDYQAYNEQFF.

This clone was recorded once. V usage is TRBV21-1 and J usage is TRBJ1-4; TRBD1 is taken as the D call from the table, unchecked against the DNA. TRBV21-1 is designated a pseudogene. This CDR3 has 18 residues. CDR3 sequence reads: CASSKVWDRGPPNEKLFF. The CDR3 region has the DNA TGTGCCAGCAGCAAAGTATGGGACAGGGGGCCTCCCAATGAAAAACTGTTTTTT.

The chain couples TRBV7-9 to TRBJ2-1; 14 positions agree with TRBD2. V gave up 7 bases and J gave up 10 bases; unmatched junction bases: 12. The germline V gene has CDR1 SEHNR and CDR2 FQNEAQ (reference sequence). This CDR3 spans 16 amino acids. The CDR3, as DNA: TGTGCCAGCACGCCCCGGGGGACTAGCGGGAGTAACGAGCAGTTCTTC. This sequence encodes CASTPRGTSGSNEQFF.

V gene TRBV15 combines with J gene TRBJ2-1; D might be TRBD2 (5 bases). Germline V gene lookup returns CDR1 LNHNV and CDR2 YYDKDF (reference sequence). The V and J ends lost 0 bases and 5 bases respectively, with 8 bases between them. There are 14 residues in the CDR3. CDR3 in amino acids: CATSRDLRDNEQFF. The CDR3 coding sequence is TGTGCCACCAGCAGAGATCTGAGGGACAATGAGCAGTTCTTC.

The V gene is TRBV6-6, the J gene TRBJ2-3; D is unresolved. This CDR3 comprises 14 residues. The germline gives CDR1 MNHNY, CDR2 SVGAGI (reference sequence). V gave up 6 bases and J gave up 1 base, with 11 bases separating them. In DNA form, the CDR3 reads TGTGCCAGCAGCCGTCCCGGAGGCACAGATACGCAGTATTTT. Amino acid sequence: CASSRPGGTDTQYF.

By share of the sample, this clone is medium-sized. The chain is built from TRBV28 and TRBJ1-1, with D tentatively TRBD1 (5 bases). Germline-derived CDR1 and CDR2 are MDHEN and SYDVKM. V lost 5 bases to trimming and J lost 7 bases, with 14 bases between them. The CDR3 runs to 13 residues. CDR3 sequence reads: CASSPTGLIEAFF. DNA of the CDR3: TGTGCCAGCAGTCCCACAGGACTAATTGAAGCTTTCTTT.

The chain is built from TRBV19 and TRBJ2-5; unclear D gene. This CDR3 contains 15 residues. Trimming shortened V by 3 bases and J by 5 bases, and 16 bases separated the two germline ends. CDR1 is LNHDA, CDR2 SQIVND, per germline (reference sequence). DNA of the CDR3: TGTGCCAGTAGTATCCCCTTCGGCTCTCGGGAGACCCAGTACTTC. Amino acids: CASSIPFGSRETQYF.

The chain is built from TRBV9 and TRBJ2-7; tentative D call: TRBD2 (6 bases). This CDR3 has 15 amino acids. With 3 bases removed from V and 3 bases from J, the gap between germline ends came to 16 bases. Per germline, CDR1 SGDLS and CDR2 YYNGEE. The CDR3 loop reads CASSEGAGDFYEQYF. CDR3 DNA: TGTGCCAGCAGCGAGGGAGCCGGGGACTTCTACGAGCAGTACTTC.

The chain employs TRBV4-1 and TRBJ2-5; 9 bases map to TRBD1. The CDR3 runs 15 residues. V lost 2 bases and J lost 5; bases outside the gene matches: 6. The germline V gene has CDR1 MGHRA and CDR2 YSYEKL. The CDR3 reads CASSQLGTGSETQYF. CDR3 coding DNA: TGCGCCAGCAGCCAACTCGGGACAGGGTCGGAGACCCAGTACTTC.